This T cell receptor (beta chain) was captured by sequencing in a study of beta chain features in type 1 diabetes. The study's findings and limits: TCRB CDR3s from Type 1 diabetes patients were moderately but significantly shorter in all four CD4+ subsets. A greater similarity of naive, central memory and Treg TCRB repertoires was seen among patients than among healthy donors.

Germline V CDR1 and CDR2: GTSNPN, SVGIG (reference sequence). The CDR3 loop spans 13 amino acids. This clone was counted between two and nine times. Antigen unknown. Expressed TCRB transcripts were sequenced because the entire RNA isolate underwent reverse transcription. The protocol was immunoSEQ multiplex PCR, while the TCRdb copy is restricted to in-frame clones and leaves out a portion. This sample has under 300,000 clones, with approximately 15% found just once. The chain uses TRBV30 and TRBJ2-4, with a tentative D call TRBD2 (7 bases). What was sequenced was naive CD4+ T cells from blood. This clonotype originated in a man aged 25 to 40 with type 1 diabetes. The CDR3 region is CAGGEGGKNIQYF. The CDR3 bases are TGTGCGGGAGGGGAAGGGGGTAAAAACATTCAGTACTTC.